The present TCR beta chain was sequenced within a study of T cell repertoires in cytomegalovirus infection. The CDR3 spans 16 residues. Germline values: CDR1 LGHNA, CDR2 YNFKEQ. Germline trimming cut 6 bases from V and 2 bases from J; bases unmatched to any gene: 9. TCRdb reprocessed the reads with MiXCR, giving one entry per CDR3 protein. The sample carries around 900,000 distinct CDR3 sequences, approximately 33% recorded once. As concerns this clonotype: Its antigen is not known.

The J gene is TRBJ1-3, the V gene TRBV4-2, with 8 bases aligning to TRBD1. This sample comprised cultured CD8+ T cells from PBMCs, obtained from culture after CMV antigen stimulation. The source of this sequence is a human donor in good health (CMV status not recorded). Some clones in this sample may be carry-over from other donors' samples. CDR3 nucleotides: TGTGCCAGCAGTCCTGAAATGACAGGGGCTGGAAACACCATATATTTT. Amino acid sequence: CASSPEMTGAGNTIYF.